This entry lists 6 T cell receptor beta chains sequenced from one sample in a study of memory CD4+ T cells and cytomegalovirus serostatus. Single viable CD3+CD4+CD8-CD45RO+ cells were sorted as the memory CD4+ T cells. The repertoire was sequenced with immunoSEQ multiplex PCR; TCRdb's copy has only in-frame clones and lacks some. The sample lists about 50,000 clones, around 78% occurring once. Sequenced: memory CD4+ T cells from blood. These receptor sequences come from an adult in good health and CMV-seronegative.

This clone was seen a single time. This chain links TRBV30 with TRBJ2-6; D remains ambiguous. Germline-derived CDR1 and CDR2 are GTSNPN and SVGIG (reference sequence). V lost 1 base, J lost 4 bases, and 8 bases lay in between. The CDR3 is 14 residues long. Here the CDR3 DNA reads TGTGCCTGGAGTGGCAATCTGGGGGCCAACGTCCTGACTTTC. Translated, it gives CAWSGNLGANVLTF.

The J gene is TRBJ1-2, the V gene TRBV30; D not resolved. Germline CDR1 and CDR2: GTSNPN and SVGIG (reference sequence). CDR3 size: 12 residues. V lost 0 bases, J lost 7 bases, and 9 bases lay in between. This CDR3 reads CAWSVQRGGYTF. For the CDR3, the DNA is TGTGCCTGGAGTGTACAGCGGGGTGGCTACACCTTC.

In its sample, this clone was seen a few times. V and J are TRBV30 and TRBJ2-7; weak D call: TRBD2 (5 bases). The germline V and J ends were trimmed by 4 bases and 7 bases, with 20 bases remaining between them. The V gene's germline CDR1 is GTSNPN and CDR2 SVGIG (reference sequence). The CDR3 totals 14 residues. The DNA for the CDR3 is TGTGCCTGGAATCTGGGGTTTTTAAGGAGGGAGCAGTACTTC. Translating it yields CAWNLGFLRREQYF.

This chain uses TRBV5-1 with TRBJ1-4; tentatively, D is TRBD1 (5 bases). The CDR3 length is 16 residues. The ends were cut back, 5 bases at V and 0 bases at J, with 14 bases in the middle. Germline-derived CDR1 and CDR2 are SGHRS and YFSETQ. CDR3 DNA: TGCGCCAGCAGGCCTGGAGGGGCCGCAACTAATGAAAAACTGTTTTTT. Translating it yields CASRPGGAATNEKLFF.

The chain uses TRBV28 and TRBJ2-7; TRBD1 agrees at 7 bases. The CDR3 contains 14 residues. Germline V lookup: CDR1 MDHEN, CDR2 SYDVKM. Trimming cost V 6 bases and J 0 bases; bases outside gene matches: 5. The CDR3: CASRSGQFSYEQYF. CDR3 coding DNA: TGTGCCAGCAGGTCGGGACAGTTCTCCTACGAGCAGTACTTC. Based on the CDR3 plus reference TRBV28 and TRBJ2-7, the full variable domain is DVKVTQSSRYLVKRTGEKVFLECVQDMDHENMFWYRQDPGLGLRLIYFSYDVKMKEKGDIPEGYSVSREKKERFSLILESASTNQTSMYLCASRSGQFSYEQYFGPGTRLTVT.

The V call is TRBV2, the J call TRBJ2-2, with D possibly being TRBD1 (5 bases). The germline gives CDR1 SNHLY, CDR2 FYNNEI. V was pared by 6 bases and J by 6 bases, with 17 bases between. This CDR3 is 15 amino acids long. In DNA form, the CDR3 reads TGTGCCAGCAGCCCGGGTAGGGGCTTATCCGGGGAGCTGTTTTTT. It specifies CASSPGRGLSGELFF.